The T cell receptor beta chain under discussion was sequenced for a study of response to subunit inactivated influenza vaccine (dated by TCRdb to the late 2010s). In terms of the full investigation: The study used deep quantitative T cell receptor repertoire profiling to track responses to a trivalent subunit inactivated influenza vaccine. Broader findings and caveats from the paper: According to the authors, only a limited number of new T cells may be recruited by each seasonal influenza vaccination.

The library was prepared using RT-PCR. Instrument used: Illumina HiSeq 2500. The public sequencing data were trimmed at Q25 with fastp and processed into clonotypes with MiXCR by TCRdb, which kept only in-frame beta chains. Records with the same CDR3 protein are collapsed into one entry carrying the most frequent genes and DNA. The sample contains about 800,000 distinct CDR3 sequences, 20% to 25% of them found a single time. Approximately 10% of the sample is taken by the ten largest. V is trimmed back by 5 bases and J by 1 base, and the junction contains 20 bases that no gene match accounts for. The CDR3 spans 23 residues, from the cysteine through the phenylalanine. Of all the DNA, just the CDR3 is kept, 69 bases in frame from base 1. CDR1 and CDR2 are drawn from the germline V gene (reference sequence): PRHDT, FYEKMQ. This clonotype was seen a handful of times. The target of this receptor is not known. No base quality values were provided; no much bigger clone lies one nucleotide off.

The rearrangement joined TRBV13 to TRBJ2-1; a stretch of 16 junction bases matches TRBD2. The sample consisted of PBMCs from blood, taken around 5 days after vaccination. The source is a man aged 50 or older who received an inactivated influenza vaccine. Donor details come from another sample of the same person, matched by shared clones. Here the CDR3 is given as CASSQPLPLGLAGGPESYNEQFF. At the DNA level, the sequence is TGTGCCAGCAGCCAGCCATTACCTCTGGGACTAGCGGGAGGGCCAGAATCCTACAATGAGCAGTTCTTC.